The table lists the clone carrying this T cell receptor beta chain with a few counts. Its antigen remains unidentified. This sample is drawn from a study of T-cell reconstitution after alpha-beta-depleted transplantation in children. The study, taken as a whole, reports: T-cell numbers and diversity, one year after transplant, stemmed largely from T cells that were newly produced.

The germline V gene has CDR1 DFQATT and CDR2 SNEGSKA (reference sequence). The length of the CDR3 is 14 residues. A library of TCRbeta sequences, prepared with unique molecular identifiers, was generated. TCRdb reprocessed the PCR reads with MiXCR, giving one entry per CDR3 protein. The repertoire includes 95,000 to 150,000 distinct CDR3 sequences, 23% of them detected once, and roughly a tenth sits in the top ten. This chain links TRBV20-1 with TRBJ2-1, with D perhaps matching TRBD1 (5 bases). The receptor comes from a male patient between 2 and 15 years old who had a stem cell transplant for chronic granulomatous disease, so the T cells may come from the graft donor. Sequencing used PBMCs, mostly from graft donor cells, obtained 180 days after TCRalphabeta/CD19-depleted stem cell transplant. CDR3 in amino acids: CSRVATSSYNEQFF. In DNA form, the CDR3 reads TGCAGCAGGGTTGCGACCAGCTCCTACAATGAGCAGTTCTTC.